Presented here are 25 T cell receptor beta chains from one specimen sequenced in a study of graft-versus-host responses after intestinal transplantation. Sequencing used immunoSEQ multiplex PCR; TCRdb keeps in-frame clones, though not all of them. The sample lists around 24,000 clones; approximately 78% were seen once. Their target antigens are unknown. Sample: unstimulated CD8+ T cells sorted from spleen or lymph node cells, taken before transplant. These receptors were taken from a human donor who was the organ donor for an intestinal transplant.

This clone has just a few counts. V and J are TRBV6-1 and TRBJ2-7, with 9 bases that match TRBD1. Germline V CDR1 and CDR2: MNHNS, SASEGT. This CDR3 has 14 residues. Trimming took 4 bases from V and 3 from J; bases not matched to a gene: 4. The CDR3 spells CASSGMGQGYEQYF. The CDR3, as DNA: TGTGCCAGCAGTGGTATGGGACAGGGCTACGAGCAGTACTTC.

This chain joins TRBV11-2 and TRBJ1-4, with 7 bases lining up with TRBD1. CDR1 is SGHAT and CDR2 is FQNNGV in the germline V gene. The trim removed 4 bases at V and 8 bases at J, leaving 10 bases unmatched. CDR3 length equals 15 residues. The CDR3 DNA reads TGTGCCAGCAGCTCCGCCGCAGGGGGAGGGGAAAAACTGTTTTTT. This gives the protein CASSSAAGGGEKLFF.

V usage is TRBV7-8 and J usage is TRBJ2-1; the D gene is possibly TRBD2 (5 bases). Germline V gene sequence: CDR1 SGHVS, CDR2 FQNEAQ. The CDR3 has 14 residues. The V end lost 5 bases, the J end lost 2 bases, and 10 bases lay between the germline ends. CDR3 in DNA: TGTGCCAGCAGCAAGGCCGGGGCCTACAATGAGCAGTTCTTC. Translation: CASSKAGAYNEQFF.

This rearrangement joins TRBV4-1 to TRBJ2-7; D possibly corresponds to TRBD1 (5 bases). The CDR3 is 14 residues long. Trimming removed 3 bases from V and 2 bases from J, with 11 bases in between. CDR1 MGHRA and CDR2 YSYEKL come from the germline V gene. CDR3 in DNA: TGCGCCAGCAGCCACCTAACAGGACCCTACGAGCAGTACTTC. It yields the protein CASSHLTGPYEQYF.

This clone was seen a single time. The same CDR3 also results from other DNA sequences found in this sample. The V call is TRBV4-3, the J call TRBJ1-2, with D uncertain. The V and J ends lost 4 bases and 6 bases respectively, with 21 bases between them. This CDR3 has 16 amino acids. Germline loops: CDR1 LGHNA, CDR2 YSLEER. The CDR3 DNA is TGCGCCAGCAGCCGCAACCCACTGGACGAGAGTCATGGCTACACCTTC. Translating gives CASSRNPLDESHGYTF.

V and J are TRBV14 and TRBJ2-7, with 11 bases identical to TRBD1. Germline assignment: CDR1 SGHDN and CDR2 FVKESK. V was pared by 1 base and J by 6 bases, with 5 bases of the junction left unmatched. The CDR3 runs 15 residues. Written as DNA, the CDR3 is TGTGCCAGCAGCCAAGGGGGACAGGGGGGACTCGAGCAGTACTTC. It yields the protein CASSQGGQGGLEQYF.

This CDR3 is CAWSEETQYF. The DNA of the CDR3 is TGTGCCTGGAGTGAAGAGACCCAGTACTTC. This chain uses TRBV30 with TRBJ2-5; D is uncertain. Germline CDR1 is GTSNPN and CDR2 is SVGIG (reference sequence). This CDR3 region has 10 residues. The V gene lost 1 base and the J gene lost 3 bases, with 0 bases spanning the gap.

V is TRBV6-5 and J is TRBJ1-2; TRBD1 matches 8 bases. The CDR3 runs 16 residues. In germline, CDR1 is MNHEY, CDR2 SVGAGI. Unmatched junction bases numbered 12, after V lost 1 base and J lost 8 bases. CDR3 in amino acids: CASSYFGQGDLLGYTF. CDR3 in DNA: TGTGCCAGCAGTTACTTTGGACAGGGCGATTTGCTAGGCTACACCTTC.

The V and J genes are TRBV2 and TRBJ2-2; D might be TRBD2 (7 bases). There are 15 residues in the CDR3. In germline, CDR1 is SNHLY, CDR2 FYNNEI. V was pared by 7 bases and J by 0 bases, with 12 bases between. CDR3 DNA sequence: TGTGCCAGCAAGGTAGGGGGGGCGAACACCGGGGAGCTGTTTTTT. Translated: CASKVGGANTGELFF.

The J gene is TRBJ1-2, the V gene TRBV5-6; 7 nucleotides agree with TRBD1. The CDR3 runs 17 residues. Germline V gives CDR1 SGHDT, CDR2 YYEEEE. The V segment lost 2 bases and the J segment 2 bases; nucleotides outside the gene matches: 12. In DNA, the CDR3 is TGTGCCAGCAGCTTCGGGACAGTCCGATACCTAAACTATGGCTACACCTTC. Translating gives CASSFGTVRYLNYGYTF.

The chain employs TRBV7-2 and TRBJ2-7; 9 bases fit TRBD1. The CDR3 length is 14 residues. V shed 3 bases and J 4 bases; nucleotides not matched to a gene: 4. CDR1 SGHTA and CDR2 FQGNSA come from the germline V gene. In nucleotides, the CDR3 is TGTGCCAGCAGCTTTAGGGACAGGGTATACGAGCAGTACTTC. Protein product: CASSFRDRVYEQYF.

The chain combines TRBV15 with TRBJ2-7; 10 nucleotides align to TRBD1. Germline lookup yields CDR1 LNHNV and CDR2 YYDKDF (reference sequence). The ends lost 5 bases at V and 4 bases at J; junction bases unmatched: 8. The CDR3 is 15 amino acids. The CDR3 bases are TGTGCCACCAGCGCCCCGGGACAGGGGCTATACGAGCAGTACTTC. Its translation: CATSAPGQGLYEQYF.

This clone occurred once. The V gene is TRBV18, the J gene TRBJ2-2; no clear D gene. Germline CDR1 and CDR2: KGHSH and LQKENI. The length of the CDR3 is 16 residues. V was cut by 5 bases and J by 2 bases, with 15 bases left in between. The CDR3 spells CASSATTTRNTGELFF. As DNA, the CDR3 is TGTGCCAGCTCAGCTACAACAACACGTAACACCGGGGAGCTGTTTTTT.

V gene TRBV6-4 combines with J gene TRBJ1-5; the D gene is possibly TRBD1 (6 bases). Trimming removed 10 bases from V and 1 base from J, with 8 bases in between. Germline CDR1 MRHNA, CDR2 SNTAGT. The CDR3 contains 12 residues. DNA for the CDR3: TGTGCCACCAGGGGAAGCAATCAGCCCCAGCATTTT. Its protein product is CATRGSNQPQHF.

This clone was found once. This rearrangement joins TRBV7-9 to TRBJ2-2; TRBD2 matches at 10 bases. CDR1 and CDR2 from the germline V gene are SEHNR and FQNEAQ (reference sequence). The J segment lost 7 bases and the V segment lost 5 bases, leaving 4 bases of the junction unmatched. The CDR3 has 14 residues. In nucleotides, the CDR3 is TGTGCCAGCAGCCGGACTAGCGGCAGCGGGGAGCTGTTTTTT. Protein: CASSRTSGSGELFF.

This clone has just one count. The chain has TRBV5-5 and TRBJ2-3; D not certain. The germline gives CDR1 SGHKS, CDR2 YYEKEE (reference sequence). V shed 1 base and J shed 5 bases, with 5 bases lying between them. This CDR3 contains 12 residues. CDR3 sequence (DNA): TGTGCCAGCAGCTTGAGGTTAGATACGCAGTATTTT. It encodes CASSLRLDTQYF.

This clone has just one count. The chain has TRBV10-3 and TRBJ2-1, with D maybe TRBD1 (5 bases). CDR3 length: 13 residues. V lost 0 bases, J lost 7 bases, and 7 bases lay in between. Per germline, CDR1 ENHRY and CDR2 SYGVKD. The CDR3, as DNA: TGTGCCATCAGTGAGTCGAAGGGGAATGAGCAGTTCTTC. Translation: CAISESKGNEQFF.

The chain links TRBV5-5 to TRBJ2-7; 11 bases map to TRBD1. Germline loops: CDR1 SGHKS, CDR2 YYEKEE (reference sequence). The CDR3 sequence is 14 residues long. V lost 3 bases, J lost 2 bases, and 1 base stayed unmatched. CDR3: CASSWTGGAYEQYF. DNA for the CDR3: TGTGCCAGCAGCTGGACAGGGGGCGCCTACGAGCAGTACTTC.

This rearrangement joins TRBV7-6 to TRBJ2-1; possible D gene TRBD2, 6 bases. The germline gives CDR1 SGHVS, CDR2 FNYEAQ. This CDR3 contains 16 residues. V lost 2 bases and J lost 4, with 15 bases in between. CDR3 residues: CASSLKRAGTYNEQFF. The CDR3 region has the DNA TGTGCCAGCAGCTTAAAGAGAGCGGGTACTTACAATGAGCAGTTCTTC. The full variable domain, with the rest looked up from reference TRBV7-6 and TRBJ2-1, is GAGVSQSPRYKVTKRGQDVALRCDPISGHVSLYWYRQALGQGPEFLTYFNYEAQQDKSGLPNDRFSAERPEGSISTLTIQRTEQRDSAMYRCASSLKRAGTYNEQFFGPGTRLTVL.

V is TRBV9 and J is TRBJ2-5; 8 nucleotides align to TRBD2. This CDR3 comprises 16 residues. V dropped 3 bases and J dropped 4; count of bases not matched to a gene: 11. The germline V gene has CDR1 SGDLS and CDR2 YYNGEE. CDR3 protein: CASSAGFSGAGETQYF. CDR3 sequence (DNA): TGTGCCAGCAGCGCCGGTTTTAGCGGGGCGGGAGAGACCCAGTACTTC.

This chain joins TRBV4-1 and TRBJ1-2; D uncertain. Per germline, CDR1 MGHRA and CDR2 YSYEKL. V lost 0 bases and J 4 bases, leaving 6 bases between the germline ends. The CDR3 sequence is 13 residues long. In DNA, the CDR3 is TGCGCCAGCAGCCAAGACCGGGCCTATGGCTACACCTTC. Its protein is CASSQDRAYGYTF.

This rearrangement joins TRBV13 to TRBJ2-1, with unresolved D. CDR3 length: 15 residues. The germline V gene has CDR1 PRHDT and CDR2 FYEKMQ (reference sequence). V gave up 1 base and J gave up 3 bases, with 10 bases separating them. In DNA, the CDR3 is TGTGCCAGCAGCTTAGTTTTGGGGTACTACAATGAGCAGTTCTTC. Amino acids: CASSLVLGYYNEQFF.

The chain recombines TRBV13 with TRBJ2-3; D possibly matches TRBD1 or TRBD2 (5 bases each). V lost 3 bases, J lost 5 bases, and 18 bases lay in between. Germline CDR1 is PRHDT and CDR2 is FYEKMQ (reference sequence). This CDR3 comprises 16 residues. CDR3 region: CASSFEGYENEDTQYF. DNA for the CDR3: TGTGCCAGCAGCTTCGAGGGGTACGAAAACGAAGATACGCAGTATTTT.

The chain is built from TRBV7-2 and TRBJ2-3; TRBD2 agrees at 9 bases. The V gene end was trimmed by 4 bases and the J gene end by 4 bases; junction bases not matched to a gene: 12. CDR1 SGHTA and CDR2 FQGNSA come from the germline V gene. The CDR3 contains 17 residues. CDR3 residues: CASSSLRGGGGADTQYF. CDR3 in DNA: TGTGCCAGCAGCTCCCTGAGAGGGGGCGGGGGGGCAGATACGCAGTATTTT.

The gene calls are TRBV19 and TRBJ2-3; 11 bases map to TRBD2. The junction had 8 bases not matched to a gene; V was cut back by 0 bases and J by 0 bases. The CDR3 length is 19 residues. Germline values: CDR1 LNHDA, CDR2 SQIVND (reference sequence). CDR3 DNA sequence: TGTGCCAGTAGTATAGATGAAACTAGCGGGAGCTACAGCACAGATACGCAGTATTTT. This translates into CASSIDETSGSYSTDTQYF.